This paragraph covers one T cell receptor beta chain sequence. This entry comes from a study of blood T cell repertoires in COVID-19. As for the study in general: Sites across the United States, Italy and Spain contributed samples from acute and convalescent COVID-19. Nucleic acid was either cDNA or gDNA, and it came from T cells, B-cell-depleted T cells, or PBMCs.

Per the authors' pipeline: Amplification of reference gene primers provided the estimated nucleated cell counts. Libraries were prepared by immunoSEQ multiplex PCR; TCRdb keeps only in-frame clonotypes and omits some of them. V, J and clone size derive from that table, while D and trimming were established from the DNA sequence. The table has approximately 21,000 clones, around 79% seen once. CDR3 length: 14 amino acids. Trimming cost V 5 bases and J 6 bases, with 13 bases left between them. Germline-derived CDR1 and CDR2 are SGHAT and FQNNGV. The gene calls are TRBV11-2 and TRBJ2-2, with D tentatively TRBD2 (6 bases). This receptor was taken from a man of 80 years or more with acute or convalescent COVID-19. The sample taken for sequencing was peripheral blood. The CDR3 coding sequence is TGTGCCAGCAGCCAGTTAGGAGGGTCCGGGGAGCTGTTTTTT. Encoded protein: CASSQLGGSGELFF.